This TCR beta chain derives from a study of blood T cell repertoires in COVID-19. At the level of the study: Sites in the United States, Italy and Spain provided acute and convalescent COVID-19 samples. In each case, the material was cDNA or gDNA derived from T cells, B-cell-depleted T cells, or PBMCs.

Seattle researchers signed up patients amid active infection and tracked them longitudinally. This clone was counted only a few times. Germline values: CDR1 DFQATT, CDR2 SNEGSKA (reference sequence). The CDR3 runs 11 residues. The V and J ends lost 3 bases and 12 bases, in that order; junction bases with no gene match: 4. In the authors' methods: Estimated nucleated cell counts came from reference gene primer amplification. Some clones are missing from TCRdb's copy, which holds only in-frame ones; the method was immunoSEQ multiplex PCR. The V and J calls and clone size come from that table; D and trimming were worked out from the DNA. The table has under 95,000 clones, more than 85% seen once.

V is TRBV20-1 and J is TRBJ2-3; TRBD2 matches at 9 bases. Sequencing was performed on peripheral blood. This TCR was recovered from a man aged 50 to 60 with COVID-19, enrolled during active disease. CDR3: CSASSGSRQYF. The CDR3 nucleotides are TGCAGTGCTAGTAGCGGGAGTCGCCAGTATTTT.